This T cell receptor beta chain is drawn from a study of blood T cell repertoires in COVID-19 (dated by TCRdb to 2018 to 2020). The study in broad terms: Samples from collaborators originated in the United States, Italy and Spain and spanned both the acute and convalescent phases of COVID-19. Nearly every sample came with metadata listing a de-identified subject ID, COVID-19 status, age in years and sex. The prospective study material was composed of cDNA or gDNA derived from T cells, B-cell-depleted T cells, or PBMCs. Where available, HLA class I and class II types were taken from metadata supplied by the sample provider and were not determined by assay-based typing. Subjects who had been exposed to COVID-19, were actively infected with it, or had recovered from it provided the deeply sampled blood TCRbeta repertoires that made up the dataset. A freely available public database, intended as a resource for researchers studying the immune response to SARS-CoV-2, is where the repertoires were released. Samples came from the ongoing ImmuneRACE study (first 160 participants) plus 1,254 subjects from 6 global collaborators.

Remarks on this clone: Its antigen remains undetermined. The sample holds no much larger clone one base away, and base qualities are not on file.

Overall study outcomes, separate from this receptor: The quantity of clinical and demographic metadata differed by source and by participant and was supplied without curation.

V is pruned by 5 bases and J by 4 bases, leaving 10 bases of the junction without a gene match. Reading the germline V gene (reference sequence) gives CDR1 SEHNR and CDR2 FQNEAQ. The CDR3 measures 16 amino acids from cysteine to phenylalanine. The entry retains the CDR3 DNA only, 48 bases that are in frame from base 1. TCRbeta CDR3 regions were amplified from genomic DNA by means of the immunoSEQ Assay, a bias-controlled multiplex PCR. As for the authors' bioinformatics: Nucleated cell counts per sample were estimated from amplification of reference gene primers within the assay. To quantify the absolute abundance of each unique TCRbeta CDR3 rearrangement, sequence reads were collapsed and filtered. For each sample, productive Simpson clonality was calculated as the square root of Simpson's diversity index over productive rearrangements. Not all clones reach the TCRdb copy of this immuneACCESS table, which keeps in-frame sequences only. Checked studies attribute under half of the gap to unresolved V genes and leave the rest unexplained. V, J and clone size were drawn from that table, and D and trimming were deduced from the DNA. In this sample the table shows 250,000 to 300,000 clones, around 80% of which occur a single time. The ten largest clones capture approximately 4% of the sample.

In the prospective study, participants were about 18 to 95 years old, resided in fewer than 25 geographic areas of the United States, and were enrolled through a virtual design. In the prospective study, cohorts were assigned on the basis of participant-reported clinical history obtained from a screening survey and a study questionnaire. Mobile phlebotomists in the prospective study collected whole blood, serum and a nasopharyngeal or oropharyngeal swab from every participant. Additional blood draws and questionnaires over a roughly two-month period could optionally be provided by prospective study participants. Prospective study blood samples were shipped either frozen or at room temperature before DNA extraction.

This TCR derives from a man aged 25 to 40 with acute COVID-19. The chain couples TRBV7-9 to TRBJ2-3; the junction holds 9 bases that match TRBD2. Sequencing was carried out using PBMCs or T cells enriched from blood (not recorded which). At the DNA level, the sequence is TGTGCCAGCAGCGAGAATAGCGGGAGCCACGCAGATACGCAGTATTTT. Translated, this gives CASSENSGSHADTQYF.